The 24 T cell receptor beta chains given below trace back to one sample, sequenced in a study of cytomegalovirus exposure and HLA in healthy donors. The primer mix had 60 Vbeta and 13 Jbeta primers. Here immunoSEQ multiplex PCR was the method, and the copy in TCRdb shows in-frame clones only, minus some. The sample consists of approximately 90,000 clones, roughly 79% of them appearing once. The sequencing input was PBMCs. The receptors were sampled from a male donor in good health and CMV-seronegative.

This clone occurred a few times. The genes are TRBV6-5 and TRBJ1-3; perhaps TRBD1 as D (5 bases). CDR3 size: 12 residues. Trimming stripped 9 bases from V and 4 bases from J, with 10 bases between. Germline assignment: CDR1 MNHEY and CDR2 SVGAGI. The CDR3: CASRGGGNTIYF. The CDR3 bases are TGTGCCAGTAGGGGTGGCGGAAACACCATATATTTT.

The rearrangement joins TRBV4-3 to TRBJ1-1; D possibly corresponds to TRBD1 (6 bases). V was pared by 2 bases and J by 9 bases, with 16 bases between. This CDR3 contains 14 residues. Germline CDR1 LGHNA, CDR2 YSLEER. CDR3 region: CASSQTGMLGQAFF. The CDR3 bases are TGCGCCAGCAGCCAAACAGGGATGTTGGGTCAAGCTTTCTTT.

This chain links TRBV20-1 with TRBJ1-2, with unresolved D. This CDR3 has 11 amino acids. Trimming cost V 2 bases and J 2 bases, with 3 bases left between them. Germline V lookup: CDR1 DFQATT, CDR2 SNEGSKA (reference sequence). The CDR3 sequence: CSARQNYGYTF. Here the CDR3 DNA reads TGCAGTGCTAGACAGAACTATGGCTACACCTTC.

The rearrangement joins TRBV27 to TRBJ2-7, with 9 positions matching TRBD2. Germline V lookup: CDR1 MNHEY, CDR2 SMNVEV (reference sequence). The length of the CDR3 is 16 residues. After removal of 6 bases from V and 0 bases from J, the junction contained 9 bases not matched to a gene. The CDR3 DNA sequence: TGTGCCAGCAGCCGTGGTGGACTAGCGCACTCCTACGAGCAGTACTTC. Protein: CASSRGGLAHSYEQYF.

The gene calls are TRBV28 and TRBJ1-3; D gene ambiguous. CDR3 length: 15 amino acids. Trimming removed 2 bases at V and 0 bases at J, with 8 bases between. Germline V gene sequence: CDR1 MDHEN, CDR2 SYDVKM. In DNA, the CDR3 is TGTGCCAGCAGTTTAAGGCAGCGCTCTGGAAACACCATATATTTT. It is translated as CASSLRQRSGNTIYF.

The table lists this clone with a few counts. The chain links TRBV6-5 to TRBJ2-7, with TRBD2 matching over 7 bases. Germline lookup yields CDR1 MNHEY and CDR2 SVGAGI. CDR3 size: 15 residues. The J segment lost 1 base and the V segment lost 4 bases, leaving 7 bases of the junction unmatched. The DNA of the CDR3 is TGTGCCAGCAGTTTGAGTGAGGGAGGGTCCTACGAGCAGTACTTC. It codes for CASSLSEGGSYEQYF.

This clone was seen once. V gene TRBV6-5 combines with J gene TRBJ1-2; perhaps TRBD1 as D (6 bases). V lost 6 bases to trimming and J lost 6 bases, with 17 bases between them. Germline V gives CDR1 MNHEY, CDR2 SVGAGI. The length of the CDR3 is 14 residues. CDR3 region: CASSQPQGRNGYTF. CDR3 in DNA: TGTGCCAGCAGCCAACCACAGGGAAGGAATGGCTACACCTTC.

The rearrangement links TRBV11-2 to TRBJ2-1; 9 positions match TRBD1. CDR1 is SGHAT, CDR2 FQNNGV, per germline. CDR3 size: 16 residues. The trim removed 1 base at V and 9 bases at J, leaving 10 bases unmatched. DNA of the CDR3: TGTGCCAGCAGCTTAGGCGGGACAGGGTCCTACCGTGAGCAGTTCTTC. It codes for CASSLGGTGSYREQFF.

The chain couples TRBV27 to TRBJ2-1, with 8 nucleotides matching TRBD2. V was clipped by 4 bases and J by 2 bases; unmatched bases: 7. The CDR3 has 16 amino acids. CDR1 and CDR2 (germline): MNHEY, SMNVEV (reference sequence). The CDR3 DNA follows: TGTGCCAGCAGTTCCGCCCTAGCGGGTCCCTACAATGAGCAGTTCTTC. This encodes CASSSALAGPYNEQFF.

The rearrangement joins TRBV28 to TRBJ2-1; D is possibly TRBD1 (5 bases). CDR3 length: 12 amino acids. Germline V lookup: CDR1 MDHEN, CDR2 SYDVKM. The V and J ends lost 8 bases and 6 bases respectively, with 11 bases between them. Written as DNA, the CDR3 is TGTGCCAGCCTCGGACAAGCCAATGAGCAGTTCTTC. Amino acid sequence: CASLGQANEQFF.

The chain employs TRBV4-2 and TRBJ1-3; no definite D call. Trimming removed 1 base at V and 0 bases at J, with 10 bases between. The CDR3 contains 16 residues. Germline V gives CDR1 LGHNA, CDR2 YNFKEQ. The CDR3: CASSQVRQDSGNTIYF. The CDR3 DNA reads TGTGCCAGCAGCCAAGTTAGACAAGACTCTGGAAACACCATATATTTT.

The chain has TRBV29-1 and TRBJ2-3; no definite D call. Between the trimmed V and J ends, which lost 7 bases and 0 bases, there was a span of 14 bases. This CDR3 has 14 residues. Germline V gene lookup returns CDR1 SQVTM and CDR2 ANQGSEA. The CDR3 protein is CSARASPSTDTQYF. In nucleotides, the CDR3 is TGCAGCGCACGAGCGAGCCCAAGCACAGATACGCAGTATTTT.

The rearrangement joins TRBV7-9 to TRBJ2-3; the match to TRBD1 covers 7 bases. The CDR3 totals 15 residues. Germline V gene sequence: CDR1 SEHNR, CDR2 FQNEAQ (reference sequence). The V gene end was trimmed by 1 base and the J gene end by 1 base; junction bases not matched to a gene: 2. CDR3 DNA: TGTGCCAGCAGCTTAGTGCAGGGGGGCACAGATACGCAGTATTTT. Amino acid sequence: CASSLVQGGTDTQYF.

The CDR3 region has the DNA TGTGCCATGGGGGACAGGGGCTATGGCTACACCTTC. Amino acids: CAMGDRGYGYTF. This chain uses TRBV10-3 with TRBJ1-2; 10 bases fit TRBD1. The CDR3 is 12 amino acids. In germline, CDR1 is ENHRY, CDR2 SYGVKD. The J segment lost 4 bases and the V segment lost 9 bases, leaving 2 bases of the junction unmatched.

DNA of the CDR3: TGTGCCAGCTCACTAGTGACAGGGGTGGAGACCCAGTACTTC. Its protein product is CASSLVTGVETQYF. The rearrangement joins TRBV18 to TRBJ2-5, with TRBD1 identical over 8 bases. The CDR3 spans 14 residues. Germline-derived CDR1 and CDR2 are KGHSH and LQKENI. V shed 4 bases and J 5 bases; nucleotides not matched to a gene: 6.

This clone was observed a few times. The chain is built from TRBV9 and TRBJ1-1, with TRBD1 as a possible D gene (5 bases). The length of the CDR3 is 13 residues. The germline V gene encodes CDR1 SGDLS and CDR2 YYNGEE. V dropped 3 bases and J dropped 1 base, with 7 bases sitting between them. CDR3 amino acids: CASSAGGNTEAFF. The CDR3 DNA follows: TGTGCCAGCAGCGCCGGGGGGAACACTGAAGCTTTCTTT. Together with reference TRBV9 and TRBJ1-1, the CDR3 gives the full variable domain: DSGVTQTPKHLITATGQRVTLRCSPRSGDLSVYWYQQSLDQGLQFLIQYYNGEERAKGNILERFSAQQFPDLHSELNLSSLELGDSALYFCASSAGGNTEAFFGQGTRLTVV.

The chain carries TRBV11-2 and TRBJ2-3, with 8 bases that match TRBD2. The germline CDR1 and CDR2 sequences are SGHAT and FQNNGV. The CDR3 is 14 amino acids. The trim removed 5 bases at V and 3 bases at J, leaving 4 bases unmatched. The CDR3 loop reads CASSRSGDTDTQYF. In DNA, the CDR3 is TGTGCCAGCAGCCGTAGCGGGGATACAGATACGCAGTATTTT.

This sequence joins TRBV9 and TRBJ1-5, with D possibly TRBD1 on 6 matching bases. Germline V gene sequence: CDR1 SGDLS, CDR2 YYNGEE. The ends were cut back, 0 bases at V and 5 bases at J, with 6 bases in the middle. This CDR3 contains 13 residues. CDR3 loop: CASSVAGDQPQHF. CDR3 sequence (DNA): TGTGCCAGCAGCGTAGCAGGGGATCAGCCCCAGCATTTT.

The chain uses TRBV28 and TRBJ1-1; D is unresolved. Germline assignment: CDR1 MDHEN and CDR2 SYDVKM. The V end lost 3 bases, the J end lost 5 bases, and 7 bases lay between the germline ends. The CDR3 loop spans 12 amino acids. In DNA, the CDR3 is TGTGCCAGCAGTTTGCGACTGACTGAAGCTTTCTTT. Its translation is CASSLRLTEAFF. The full variable domain, its missing parts supplied by reference TRBV28 and TRBJ1-1, is DVKVTQSSRYLVKRTGEKVFLECVQDMDHENMFWYRQDPGLGLRLIYFSYDVKMKEKGDIPEGYSVSREKKERFSLILESASTNQTSMYLCASSLRLTEAFFGQGTRLTVV.

V and J are TRBV28 and TRBJ2-1; the match to TRBD2 covers 7 bases. CDR3 length equals 17 residues. Trimming at V came to 6 bases and at J to 6 bases, leaving 17 bases not matched to a gene. The germline gives CDR1 MDHEN, CDR2 SYDVKM. The CDR3 DNA sequence: TGTGCCAGCAGCTATAAGACTGGCGGGAGTTTGGGCAATGAGCAGTTCTTC. Its translation is CASSYKTGGSLGNEQFF.

This clone was observed once. The rearrangement uses TRBV27 and TRBJ1-2, with TRBD1 matching over 9 bases. Germline trimming cut 0 bases from V and 5 bases from J; bases unmatched to any gene: 16. Per germline, CDR1 MNHEY and CDR2 SMNVEV (reference sequence). This CDR3 is built from 19 residues. In nucleotides, the CDR3 is TGTGCCAGCAGTTTATCCGGCCAGACTAAAAGAGGGACAGGGTATGGCTACACCTTC. It specifies CASSLSGQTKRGTGYGYTF.

This chain uses TRBV7-3 with TRBJ2-1; 11 nucleotides agree with TRBD2. From germline, CDR1 is SGHTA and CDR2 FQGTGA. V lost 3 bases, J lost 4 bases, and 2 bases stayed unmatched. The CDR3 extends over 15 amino acids. The CDR3 nucleotides are TGTGCCAGCAGCTTGTTAGCGGGGGGGTACAATGAGCAGTTCTTC. Translating it yields CASSLLAGGYNEQFF.

V and J are TRBV19 and TRBJ1-5; D gene uncertain. The ends were cut back, 3 bases at V and 0 bases at J, with 21 bases in the middle. This CDR3 contains 19 residues. Germline V gene lookup returns CDR1 LNHDA and CDR2 SQIVND (reference sequence). The CDR3: CASSIYGGRRLLSNQPQHF. For the CDR3, the DNA is TGTGCCAGTAGTATTTACGGTGGGCGACGTCTACTTAGCAATCAGCCCCAGCATTTT.

The chain combines TRBV5-1 with TRBJ1-1; TRBD1 might be the D (5 bases). CDR1 and CDR2 (germline): SGHRS, YFSETQ. CDR3 length: 13 residues. Trimming stripped 1 base from V and 4 bases from J, with 8 bases between. The CDR3 is CASSLTGPTEAFF. Here the CDR3 DNA reads TGCGCCAGCAGCTTGACAGGTCCCACTGAAGCTTTCTTT.